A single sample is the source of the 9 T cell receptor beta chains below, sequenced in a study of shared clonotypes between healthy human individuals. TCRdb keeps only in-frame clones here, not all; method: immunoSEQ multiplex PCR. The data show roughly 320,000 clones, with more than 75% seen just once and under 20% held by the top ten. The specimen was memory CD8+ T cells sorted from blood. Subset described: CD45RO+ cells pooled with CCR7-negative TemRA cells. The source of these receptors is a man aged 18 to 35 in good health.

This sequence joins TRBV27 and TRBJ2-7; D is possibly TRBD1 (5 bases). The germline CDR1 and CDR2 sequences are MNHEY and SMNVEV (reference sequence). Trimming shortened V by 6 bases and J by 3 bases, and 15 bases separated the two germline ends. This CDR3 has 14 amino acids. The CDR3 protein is CASRLQGRDYEQYF. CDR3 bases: TGTGCCAGCAGACTTCAGGGCAGGGACTACGAGCAGTACTTC.

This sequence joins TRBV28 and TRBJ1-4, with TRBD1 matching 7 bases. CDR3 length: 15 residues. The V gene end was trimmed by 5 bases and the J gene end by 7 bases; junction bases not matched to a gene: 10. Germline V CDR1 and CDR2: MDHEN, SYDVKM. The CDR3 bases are TGTGCCAGCAGTCGACGACAGGGAAGGGGTGAAAAACTGTTTTTT. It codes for CASSRRQGRGEKLFF.

The CDR3 is CASSSPGTDTGELFF. The CDR3 region has the DNA TGCGCCAGCAGCAGCCCCGGGACAGACACCGGGGAGCTGTTTTTT. The chain links TRBV5-1 to TRBJ2-2, with 7 nucleotides matching TRBD1. Germline trimming cut 4 bases from V and 3 bases from J; bases unmatched to any gene: 6. Germline-derived CDR1 and CDR2 are SGHRS and YFSETQ. The CDR3 is 15 residues long.

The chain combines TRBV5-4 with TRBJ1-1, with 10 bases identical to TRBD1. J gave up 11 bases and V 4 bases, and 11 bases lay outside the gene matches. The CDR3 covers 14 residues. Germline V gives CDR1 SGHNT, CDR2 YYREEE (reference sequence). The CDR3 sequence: CASSPRGDRGLAFF. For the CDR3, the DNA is TGTGCCAGCAGCCCCAGGGGGGACAGGGGTTTGGCTTTCTTT.

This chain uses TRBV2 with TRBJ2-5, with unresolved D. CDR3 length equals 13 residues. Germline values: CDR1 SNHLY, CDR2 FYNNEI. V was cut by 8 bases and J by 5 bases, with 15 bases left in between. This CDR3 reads CASGWSHGETQYF. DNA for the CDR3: TGTGCCAGCGGATGGAGCCACGGGGAGACCCAGTACTTC. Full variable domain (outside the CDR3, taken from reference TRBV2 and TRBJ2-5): EPEVTQTPSHQVTQMGQEVILRCVPISNHLYFYWYRQILGQKVEFLVSFYNNEISEKSEIFDDQFSVERPDGSNFTLKIRSTKLEDSAMYFCASGWSHGETQYFGPGTRLLVL.

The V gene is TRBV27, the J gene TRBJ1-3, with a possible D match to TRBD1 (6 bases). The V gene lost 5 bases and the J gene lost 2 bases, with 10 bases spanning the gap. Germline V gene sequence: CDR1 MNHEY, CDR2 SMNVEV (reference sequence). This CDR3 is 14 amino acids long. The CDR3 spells CASSTTGTGNTIYF. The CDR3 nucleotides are TGTGCCAGCAGTACCACAGGGACTGGAAACACCATATATTTT.

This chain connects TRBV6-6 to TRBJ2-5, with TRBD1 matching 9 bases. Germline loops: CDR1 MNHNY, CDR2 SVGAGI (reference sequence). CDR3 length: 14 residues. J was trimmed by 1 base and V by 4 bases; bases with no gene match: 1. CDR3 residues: CASSWDRAQETQYF. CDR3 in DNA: TGTGCCAGCAGTTGGGACAGGGCCCAAGAGACCCAGTACTTC.

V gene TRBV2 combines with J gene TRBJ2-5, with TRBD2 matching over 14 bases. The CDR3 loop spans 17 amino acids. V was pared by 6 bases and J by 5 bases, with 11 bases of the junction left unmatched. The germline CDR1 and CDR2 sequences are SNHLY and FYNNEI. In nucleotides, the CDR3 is TGTGCCAGCAGCCTGACTAGCGGGGGGGTAGGAGCTGAGACCCAGTACTTC. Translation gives CASSLTSGGVGAETQYF.

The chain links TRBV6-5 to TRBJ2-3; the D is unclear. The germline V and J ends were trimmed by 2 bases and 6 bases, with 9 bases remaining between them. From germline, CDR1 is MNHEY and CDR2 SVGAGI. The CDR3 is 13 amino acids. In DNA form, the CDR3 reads TGTGCCAGCAGTTACGTCAGCGCGGATACGCAGTATTTT. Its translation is CASSYVSADTQYF.